A selection of T cell receptor beta chains follows, all from one sample in a study of shared clonotypes between healthy human individuals. Libraries were prepared by immunoSEQ multiplex PCR; TCRdb keeps only in-frame clonotypes and omits some of them. The table records about 690,000 clones, less than 95% of them present only once. Sequencing used memory CD8+ T cells from PBMCs. Receptor source: a man between 18 and 29 years old in good health. Some clones in this sample may be carry-over from other donors' samples. The CDR3 runs from the conserved cysteine through the conserved F or W. D genes are given only for firm matches. A row's size may be missing; if present it is once, few, many or a size class.

j_call clone_size v_call d_call cdr3_aa cdr3_nt
TRBJ2-7 . TRBV6-6 . CASSYSGLYEQYF TGTGCCAGCAGTTACTCGGGGCTGTACGAGCAGTACTTC
TRBJ1-5 . TRBV28 . CASSLGGIQPQHF TGTGCCAGCAGTTTGGGGGGGATTCAGCCCCAGCATTTT
TRBJ2-1 once TRBV19 . CASSIYAGGYNEQFF TGTGCCAGTAGTATATACGCTGGGGGCTACAATGAGCAGTTCTTC
TRBJ2-1 . TRBV7-9 . CASSPRGAREQFF TGTGCCAGCAGCCCCCGCGGCGCACGCGAGCAGTTCTTC
TRBJ2-2 . TRBV27 . CASPTGPFF TGTGCCAGCCCGACAGGCCCGTTTTTT
TRBJ1-2 . TRBV7-9 . CASSQKDGLSYGYTF TGTGCCAGCAGCCAAAAGGACGGGCTAAGCTATGGCTACACCTTC
TRBJ2-2 few TRBV7-3 . CASSDGGGELFF TGTGCCAGCAGCGACGGAGGCGGGGAGCTGTTTTTT
TRBJ2-3 . TRBV28 TRBD2 CASSLVLAGGTDTQYF TGTGCCAGCAGCCTGGTACTAGCGGGAGGCACAGATACGCAGTATTTT
TRBJ2-1 . TRBV27 . CASQQTGWNVEQFF TGTGCCAGCCAACAGACGGGTTGGAACGTTGAGCAGTTCTTC
TRBJ2-5 . TRBV9 TRBD2 CASSPQRDPGETQYF TGTGCCAGCAGCCCCCAGCGGGACCCGGGGGAGACCCAGTACTTC
TRBJ2-5 . TRBV5-1 . CASSVDHETQYF TGCGCCAGCAGCGTCGATCACGAGACCCAGTACTTC
TRBJ2-7 . TRBV5-4 . CASSNPEAEHEQYF TGTGCCAGCAGCAATCCGGAAGCAGAACACGAGCAGTACTTC
TRBJ2-1 . TRBV7-3 TRBD1 CASSTGTGYEQFF TGTGCCAGCAGCACCGGGACAGGGTATGAGCAGTTCTTC
TRBJ1-1 once TRBV4-2 . CASSPPLGGGFLSNTEAFF TGTGCCAGCAGCCCTCCCCTGGGCGGGGGCTTTCTCTCGAACACTGAAGCTTTCTTT
TRBJ1-4 . TRBV15 TRBD1 CATSTRDRGRKLFF TGTGCCACCAGCACCCGGGACAGGGGCAGAAAACTGTTTTTT
TRBJ1-1 once TRBV27 . CASKRAMNTEAFF TGTGCCAGCAAGAGGGCCATGAACACTGAAGCTTTCTTT
TRBJ1-4 . TRBV20-1 . CSAPAKGSLFF TGCAGTGCCCCCGCGAAGGGGTCACTGTTTTTT
TRBJ1-4 once TRBV7-9 . CASSLGGRVDEKLFF TGTGCCAGCAGCTTAGGAGGCAGGGTAGATGAAAAACTGTTTTTT
TRBJ1-3 . TRBV18 TRBD1 CASSPWDRISGNTIYF TGTGCCAGCTCACCCTGGGACAGGATCTCTGGAAACACCATATATTTT
TRBJ2-1 . TRBV9 TRBD2 CASSESGRRANEQFF TGTGCCAGCAGCGAGAGCGGGAGGAGGGCCAATGAGCAGTTCTTC
TRBJ1-2 . TRBV2 TRBD1 CASRAGGGMNYGYTF TGTGCCAGCAGGGCAGGGGGAGGGATGAACTATGGCTACACCTTC
TRBJ2-7 once TRBV7-6 . CASSPRDVYEQYF TGTGCCAGCAGCCCTCGGGACGTCTACGAGCAGTACTTC
TRBJ2-1 once TRBV6-5 . CASSYAPFQGNEQFF TGTGCCAGCAGTTACGCCCCTTTTCAGGGCAATGAGCAGTTCTTC
TRBJ2-7 . TRBV5-6 TRBD2 CASSLGQLAGGLYEQYF TGTGCCAGCAGCTTGGGGCAACTAGCGGGAGGGCTCTACGAGCAGTACTTC
TRBJ2-3 . TRBV13 TRBD2 CASSPGRGSADTQYF TGTGCCAGCAGCCCAGGCCGCGGGAGCGCCGATACGCAGTATTTT
TRBJ1-5 . TRBV28 . CANSGAFSNQPQHF TGTGCCAACTCAGGGGCTTTTAGCAATCAGCCCCAGCATTTT
TRBJ2-7 . TRBV5-4 . CASSLGTGDIYEQYF TGTGCCAGCAGCTTGGGTACGGGAGACATCTACGAGCAGTACTTC
TRBJ1-1 . TRBV12-5 . CASGLGTVNTEAFF TGTGCTAGTGGTCTCGGGACGGTGAACACTGAAGCTTTCTTT
TRBJ2-1 . TRBV2 TRBD1 CASSHPGQVYNEQFF TGTGCCAGCAGTCACCCGGGACAGGTGTACAATGAGCAGTTCTTC
TRBJ2-1 . TRBV6-5 . CASSYGVDPLEQFF TGTGCCAGCAGTTATGGGGTCGACCCGCTCGAGCAGTTCTTC
TRBJ2-7 . TRBV7-9 . CASSKDLTYEQYF TGTGCCAGCAGCAAGGACTTAACCTACGAGCAGTACTTC
TRBJ2-7 . TRBV5-1 . CASSLEAGYSYEQYF TGCGCCAGCAGCTTGGAGGCAGGGTACAGCTACGAGCAGTACTTC
TRBJ2-5 . TRBV29-1 TRBD1 CSVEAWARTGGVGETQYF TGCAGCGTTGAAGCCTGGGCCCGGACAGGGGGCGTCGGGGAGACCCAGTACTTC
TRBJ2-7 . TRBV6-5 TRBD1 CASSEGDSSYEQYF TGTGCCAGCAGTGAAGGGGACAGCTCCTACGAGCAGTACTTC
TRBJ2-3 once TRBV6-5 . CASRRQVFSTDTQYF TGTGCCAGCAGGCGACAGGTTTTTAGCACAGATACGCAGTATTTT
TRBJ1-1 . TRBV27 . CASSPTGKLGNTEAFF TGTGCCAGCAGTCCCACAGGGAAGCTGGGGAACACTGAAGCTTTCTTT
TRBJ2-7 . TRBV5-6 TRBD2 CASSLGGRFDEQYF TGTGCCAGCAGCTTGGGCGGGAGGTTCGACGAGCAGTACTTC
TRBJ2-7 . TRBV29-1 TRBD1 CSGLGQGYEQYF TGCAGCGGCTTGGGACAGGGCTACGAGCAGTACTTC
TRBJ2-3 once TRBV25-1 . CASSEFADTQYF TGTGCCAGCAGTGAATTTGCAGATACGCAGTATTTT
TRBJ2-5 . TRBV7-9 . CASSVQKAQETQYF TGTGCCAGCAGCGTACAGAAAGCCCAAGAGACCCAGTACTTC
TRBJ2-7 . TRBV11-1 . CASAGPHYEQYF TGTGCCTCCGCGGGACCCCACTACGAGCAGTACTTC
TRBJ2-5 . TRBV7-9 . CASSFPAGQTQYF TGTGCCAGCAGCTTTCCAGCCGGGCAGACCCAGTACTTC
TRBJ1-5 . TRBV15 . CATSRVAGVNQPQHF TGTGCCACCAGCAGAGTGGCAGGGGTCAATCAGCCCCAGCATTTT
TRBJ2-1 . TRBV5-6 TRBD2 CASSWGLAGVPYNEQFF TGTGCCAGCAGCTGGGGACTAGCGGGAGTCCCCTACAATGAGCAGTTCTTC
TRBJ1-1 . TRBV10-2 . CASSPTRPRVVGTEAFF TGCGCCAGCAGCCCAACCCGCCCTAGGGTTGTCGGCACTGAAGCTTTCTTT